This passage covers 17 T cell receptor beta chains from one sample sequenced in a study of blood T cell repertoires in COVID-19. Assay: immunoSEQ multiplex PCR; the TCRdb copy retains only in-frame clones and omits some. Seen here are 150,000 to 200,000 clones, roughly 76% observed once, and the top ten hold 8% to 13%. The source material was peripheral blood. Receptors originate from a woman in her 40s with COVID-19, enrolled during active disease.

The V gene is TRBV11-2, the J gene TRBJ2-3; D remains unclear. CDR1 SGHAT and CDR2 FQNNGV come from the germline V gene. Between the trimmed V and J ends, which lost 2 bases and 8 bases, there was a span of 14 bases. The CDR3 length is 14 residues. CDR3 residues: CASSLMAPSGTQYF. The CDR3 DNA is TGTGCCAGCAGCTTAATGGCTCCCTCTGGTACGCAGTATTTT.

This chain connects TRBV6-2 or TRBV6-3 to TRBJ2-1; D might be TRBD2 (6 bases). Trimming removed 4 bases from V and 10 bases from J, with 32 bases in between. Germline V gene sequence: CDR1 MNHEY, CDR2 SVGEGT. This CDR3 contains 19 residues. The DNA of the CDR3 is TGTGCCAGCAGTTCCCCTTCGAAGGCGAGCGGGTCCAGGGCGTGGGAGCAGTTCTTC. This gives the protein CASSSPSKASGSRAWEQFF.

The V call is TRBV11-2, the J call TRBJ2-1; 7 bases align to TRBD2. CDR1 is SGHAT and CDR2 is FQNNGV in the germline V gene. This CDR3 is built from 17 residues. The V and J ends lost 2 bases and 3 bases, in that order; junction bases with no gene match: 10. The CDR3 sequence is CASSLQFGPSGYNEQFF. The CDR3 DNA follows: TGTGCCAGCAGCTTACAGTTTGGTCCTAGCGGCTACAATGAGCAGTTCTTC.

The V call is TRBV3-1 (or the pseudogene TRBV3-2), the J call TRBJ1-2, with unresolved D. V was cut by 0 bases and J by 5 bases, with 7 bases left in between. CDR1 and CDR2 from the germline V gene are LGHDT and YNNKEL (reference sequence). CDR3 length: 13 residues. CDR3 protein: CASSQDILYGYTF. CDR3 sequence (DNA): TGTGCCAGCAGCCAAGATATCCTATATGGCTACACCTTC.

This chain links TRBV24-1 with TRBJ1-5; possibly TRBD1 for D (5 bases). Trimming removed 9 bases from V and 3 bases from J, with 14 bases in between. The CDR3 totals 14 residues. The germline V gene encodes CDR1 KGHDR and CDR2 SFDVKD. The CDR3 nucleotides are TGTGCCACCGGCCCGGAGGGGATCAATCAGCCCCAGCATTTT. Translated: CATGPEGINQPQHF.

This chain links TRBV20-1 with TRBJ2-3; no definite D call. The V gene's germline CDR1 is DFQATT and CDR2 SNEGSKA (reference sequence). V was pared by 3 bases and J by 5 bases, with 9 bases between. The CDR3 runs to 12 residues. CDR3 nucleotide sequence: TGCAGTGCTAGTTCCAGCGTAGATACGCAGTATTTT. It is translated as CSASSSVDTQYF.

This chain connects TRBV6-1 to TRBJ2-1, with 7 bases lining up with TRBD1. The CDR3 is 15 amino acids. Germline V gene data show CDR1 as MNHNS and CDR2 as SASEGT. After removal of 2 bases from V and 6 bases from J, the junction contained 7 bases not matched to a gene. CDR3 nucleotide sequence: TGTGCCAGCAGTGAAAGGGAGACAGGGCCCAATGAGCAGTTCTTC. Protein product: CASSERETGPNEQFF.

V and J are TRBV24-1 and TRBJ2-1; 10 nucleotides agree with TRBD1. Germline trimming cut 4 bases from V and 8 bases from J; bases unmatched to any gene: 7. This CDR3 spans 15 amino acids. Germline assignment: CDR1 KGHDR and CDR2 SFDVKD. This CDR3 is CATSDGTTGGDEQFF. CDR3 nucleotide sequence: TGTGCCACCAGTGACGGGACGACAGGGGGCGATGAGCAGTTCTTC.

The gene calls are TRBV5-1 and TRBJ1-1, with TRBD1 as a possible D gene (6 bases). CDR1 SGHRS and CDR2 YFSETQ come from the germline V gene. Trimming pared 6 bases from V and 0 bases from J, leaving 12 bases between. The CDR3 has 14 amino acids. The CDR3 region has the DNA TGCGCCAGCAACACAGGGTCCATGAACACTGAAGCTTTCTTT. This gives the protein CASNTGSMNTEAFF.

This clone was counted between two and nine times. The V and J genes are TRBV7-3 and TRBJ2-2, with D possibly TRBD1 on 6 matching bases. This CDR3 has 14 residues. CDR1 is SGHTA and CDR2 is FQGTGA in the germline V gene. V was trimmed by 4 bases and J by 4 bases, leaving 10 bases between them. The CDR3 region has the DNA TGTGCCAGCAGCTCCCAACAGGGCACCGGGGAGCTGTTTTTT. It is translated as CASSSQQGTGELFF.

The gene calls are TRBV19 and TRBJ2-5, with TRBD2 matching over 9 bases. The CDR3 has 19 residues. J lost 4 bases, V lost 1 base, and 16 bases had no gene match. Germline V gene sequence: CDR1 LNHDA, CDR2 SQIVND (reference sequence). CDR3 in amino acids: CASSIAPWASGAIAETQYF. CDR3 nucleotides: TGTGCCAGTAGTATAGCCCCTTGGGCTAGCGGGGCCATTGCAGAGACCCAGTACTTC.

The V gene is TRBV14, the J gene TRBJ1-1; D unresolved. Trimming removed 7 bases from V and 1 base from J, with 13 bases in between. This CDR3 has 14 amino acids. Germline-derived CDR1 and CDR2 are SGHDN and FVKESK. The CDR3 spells CASTHSGPNTEAFF. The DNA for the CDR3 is TGTGCCAGCACCCATTCAGGCCCGAACACTGAAGCTTTCTTT.

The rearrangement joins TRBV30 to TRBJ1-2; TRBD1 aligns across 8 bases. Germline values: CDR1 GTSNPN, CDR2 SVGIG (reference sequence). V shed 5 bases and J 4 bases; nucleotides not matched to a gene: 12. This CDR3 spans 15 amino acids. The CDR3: CAWADRVPRGYGYTF. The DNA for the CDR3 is TGTGCCTGGGCGGACAGGGTTCCCCGGGGCTATGGCTACACCTTC. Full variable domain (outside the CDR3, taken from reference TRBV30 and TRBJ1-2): SQTIHQWPATLVQPVGSPLSLECTVEGTSNPNLYWYRQAAGRGLQLLFYSVGIGQISSEVPQNLSASRPQDRQFILSSKKLLLSDSGFYLCAWADRVPRGYGYTFGSGTRLTVV.

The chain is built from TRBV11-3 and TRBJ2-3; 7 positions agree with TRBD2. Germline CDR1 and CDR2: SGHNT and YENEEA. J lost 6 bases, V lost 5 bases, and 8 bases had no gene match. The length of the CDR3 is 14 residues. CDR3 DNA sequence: TGTGCCAGCAGCACCAGGACTAGACCCGATACGCAGTATTTT. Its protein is CASSTRTRPDTQYF.

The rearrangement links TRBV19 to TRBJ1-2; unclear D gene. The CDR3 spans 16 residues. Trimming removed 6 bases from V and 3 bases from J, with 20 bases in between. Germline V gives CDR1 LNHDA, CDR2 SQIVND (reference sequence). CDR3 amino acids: CASSLGITESYYGYTF. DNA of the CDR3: TGTGCCAGTAGCCTCGGGATAACGGAAAGTTACTATGGCTACACCTTC.

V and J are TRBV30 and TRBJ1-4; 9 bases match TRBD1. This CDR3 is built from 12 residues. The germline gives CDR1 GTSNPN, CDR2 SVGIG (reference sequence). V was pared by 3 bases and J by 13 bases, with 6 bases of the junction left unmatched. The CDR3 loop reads CAWRRDRASLFF. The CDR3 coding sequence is TGTGCCTGGAGAAGGGACAGGGCGTCACTGTTTTTT.

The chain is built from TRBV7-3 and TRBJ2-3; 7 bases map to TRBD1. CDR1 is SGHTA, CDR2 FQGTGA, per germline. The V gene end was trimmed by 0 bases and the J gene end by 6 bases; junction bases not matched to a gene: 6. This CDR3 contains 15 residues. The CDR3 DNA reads TGTGCCAGCAGCTTAACGAGGGGGCCATCGGATACGCAGTATTTT. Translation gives CASSLTRGPSDTQYF.